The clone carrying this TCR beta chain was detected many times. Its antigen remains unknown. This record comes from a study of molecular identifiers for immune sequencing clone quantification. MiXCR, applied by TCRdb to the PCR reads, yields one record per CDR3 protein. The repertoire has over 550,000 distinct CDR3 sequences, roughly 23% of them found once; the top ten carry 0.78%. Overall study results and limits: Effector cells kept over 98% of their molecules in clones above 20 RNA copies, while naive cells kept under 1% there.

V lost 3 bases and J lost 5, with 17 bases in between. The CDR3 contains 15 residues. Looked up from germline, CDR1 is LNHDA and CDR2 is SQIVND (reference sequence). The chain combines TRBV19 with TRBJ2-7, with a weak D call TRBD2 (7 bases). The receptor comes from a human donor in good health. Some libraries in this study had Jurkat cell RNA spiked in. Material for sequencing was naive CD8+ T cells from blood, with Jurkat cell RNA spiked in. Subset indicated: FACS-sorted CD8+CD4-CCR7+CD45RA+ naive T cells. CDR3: CASSIAGDYLDEQYF. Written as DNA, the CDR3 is TGTGCCAGTAGTATCGCAGGGGACTATCTGGACGAGCAGTACTTC.